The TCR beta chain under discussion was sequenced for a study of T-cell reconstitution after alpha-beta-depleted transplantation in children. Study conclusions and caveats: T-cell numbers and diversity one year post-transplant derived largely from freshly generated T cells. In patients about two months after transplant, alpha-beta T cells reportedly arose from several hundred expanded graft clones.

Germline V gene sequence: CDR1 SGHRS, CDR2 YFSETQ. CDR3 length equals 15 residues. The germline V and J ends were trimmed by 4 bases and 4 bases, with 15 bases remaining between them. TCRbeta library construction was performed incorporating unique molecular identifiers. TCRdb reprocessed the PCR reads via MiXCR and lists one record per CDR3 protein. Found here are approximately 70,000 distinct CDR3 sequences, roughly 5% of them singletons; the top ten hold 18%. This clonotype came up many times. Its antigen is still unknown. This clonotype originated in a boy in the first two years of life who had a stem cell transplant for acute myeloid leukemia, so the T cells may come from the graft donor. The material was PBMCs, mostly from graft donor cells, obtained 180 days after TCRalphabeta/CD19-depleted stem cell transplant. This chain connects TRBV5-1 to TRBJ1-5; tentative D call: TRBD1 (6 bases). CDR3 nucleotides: TGCGCCAGCAGCGTCGGACAGAACCGAAATCAGCCCCAGCATTTT. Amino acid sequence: CASSVGQNRNQPQHF. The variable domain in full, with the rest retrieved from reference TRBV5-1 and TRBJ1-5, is KAGVTQTPRYLIKTRGQQVTLSCSPISGHRSVSWYQQTPGQGLQFLFEYFSETQRNKGNFPGRFSGRQFSNSRSEMNVSTLELGDSALYLCASSVGQNRNQPQHFGDGTRLSIL.